This entry lists 15 T cell receptor beta chains sequenced from one sample in a study of blood T cells in healthy people across ages. Then a second PCR, running roughly 7 to 11 cycles, was carried out with a sample-barcoded 5' primer and a J-beta primer mix. TCRdb reprocessed the 5' RACE reads with MiXCR, giving one entry per CDR3 protein. The profile shows approximately 600,000 distinct CDR3 sequences, approximately 50% of them singletons. Specimen: blood. These receptor sequences come from a man in his 60s in good health.

The V call is TRBV4-2, the J call TRBJ2-6, with D perhaps matching TRBD2 (5 bases). V was clipped by 4 bases and J by 0 bases, with 10 bases between them. The germline V gene has CDR1 LGHNA and CDR2 YNFKEQ. The CDR3 is made up of 16 amino acids. Here the CDR3 DNA reads TGTGCCAGCAGCCGGGGAGTGAACTCTGGGGCCAACGTCCTGACTTTC. This encodes CASSRGVNSGANVLTF.

This clonotype was picked up a small number of times. This chain links TRBV2 with TRBJ2-1; no clear D gene. Germline V gives CDR1 SNHLY, CDR2 FYNNEI. This CDR3 contains 12 residues. The ends were cut back, 4 bases at V and 7 bases at J, with 8 bases in the middle. CDR3 in amino acids: CASSVDRNEQFF. DNA of the CDR3: TGTGCCAGCAGTGTAGATAGAAATGAGCAGTTCTTC.

In this sample, this clonotype turned up a few times. The CDR3 DNA sequence: TGCAGCGCAAGGACAGGGGGTCTCCAGTACTTC. Its protein product is CSARTGGLQYF. V is TRBV29-1 and J is TRBJ2-5; 10 bases are a match to TRBD1. Losses at the gene ends were 7 bases for V and 10 bases for J; bases not matched to a gene: 6. The CDR3 is 11 amino acids. The germline V gene encodes CDR1 SQVTM and CDR2 ANQGSEA.

This chain links TRBV7-2 with TRBJ2-2, with a possible D match to TRBD2 (5 bases). CDR3 length: 16 amino acids. The V and J ends lost 5 bases and 6 bases respectively, with 19 bases between them. Germline V gene sequence: CDR1 SGHTA, CDR2 FQGNSA. Written as DNA, the CDR3 is TGTGCCAGCAGCCCCCGAGGAGGCGGCGGTCCCGGGGAGCTGTTTTTT. It is translated as CASSPRGGGGPGELFF.

This chain joins TRBV4-2 and TRBJ1-2, with 10 nucleotides matching TRBD1. CDR1 is LGHNA, CDR2 YNFKEQ, per germline. The CDR3 extends over 14 amino acids. Losses at the gene ends were 2 bases for V and 8 bases for J; bases not matched to a gene: 5. The CDR3: CASSQLTGGLGYTF. The DNA of the CDR3 is TGTGCCAGCAGCCAACTGACAGGGGGCCTGGGCTACACCTTC.

This sequence joins TRBV3-1 and TRBJ2-7; TRBD2 matches at 11 bases. The CDR3 has 15 amino acids. The germline V gene encodes CDR1 LGHDT and CDR2 YNNKEL (reference sequence). V lost 3 bases and J lost 9; bases outside the gene matches: 10. DNA of the CDR3: TGTGCCAGCAGCCAGACACTAGCGGGGGCGGTGTGGCAGTACTTC. This gives the protein CASSQTLAGAVWQYF.

This clonotype was counted many times. The chain combines TRBV20-1 with TRBJ2-5; tentative D call: TRBD2 (7 bases). With 0 bases removed from V and 5 bases from J, the gap between germline ends came to 13 bases. The CDR3 length is 14 residues. Germline V lookup: CDR1 DFQATT, CDR2 SNEGSKA (reference sequence). This chain's CDR3 is CSAREGGPLETQYF. For the CDR3, the DNA is TGCAGTGCTAGAGAGGGGGGGCCACTGGAGACCCAGTACTTC.

This clonotype has a single count. The chain links TRBV7-8 to TRBJ2-5; a weak D match, TRBD2 (6 bases). Trimming took off 5 bases at V and 2 bases at J, with 12 bases between the two ends. The CDR3 covers 14 residues. The germline CDR1 and CDR2 sequences are SGHVS and FQNEAQ. For the CDR3, the DNA is TGTGCCAGCAGCCGCGGGATACTTCAAGAGACCCAGTACTTC. Encoded protein: CASSRGILQETQYF.

This clonotype was observed a handful of times. The CDR3 is CASSQVTASYEQYF. DNA for the CDR3: TGCGCCAGCAGCCAAGTAACGGCCTCCTACGAGCAGTACTTC. The J gene is TRBJ2-7, the V gene TRBV4-1; the D is unclear. Germline CDR1 reads MGHRA; CDR2 reads YSYEKL. V lost 1 base and J lost 0, with 7 bases in between. This CDR3 contains 14 residues.

In its sample, this clonotype was seen a few times. The V gene is TRBV7-9, the J gene TRBJ2-2; 9 bases fit TRBD2. The V gene end was trimmed by 5 bases and the J gene end by 1 base; junction bases not matched to a gene: 14. CDR3 size: 19 residues. From germline, CDR1 is SEHNR and CDR2 FQNEAQ (reference sequence). The CDR3 DNA follows: TGTGCCAGCAGCCGGAAAGCGGGGGGCGCGACCAAGAACACCGGGGAGCTGTTTTTT. It yields the protein CASSRKAGGATKNTGELFF.

The chain couples TRBV12-3 or TRBV12-4 to TRBJ1-2; the D gene is possibly TRBD1 (6 bases). The CDR3 is made up of 13 amino acids. The ends were cut back, 6 bases at V and 2 bases at J, with 10 bases in the middle. The CDR3 here is CASSGTQNYGYTF. CDR3 nucleotides: TGTGCCAGCAGCGGGACACAAAACTATGGCTACACCTTC.

The chain has TRBV7-9 and TRBJ2-7; TRBD1 or TRBD2 may be the D gene (5 bases each). V was trimmed by 5 bases and J by 4 bases, leaving 18 bases between them. This CDR3 region has 15 residues. Per germline, CDR1 SEHNR and CDR2 FQNEAQ (reference sequence). The DNA of the CDR3 is TGTGCCAGCAGCCGACCTCACGGGGCCCAATACGAGCAGTACTTC. Translation: CASSRPHGAQYEQYF. Drawing the rest from reference TRBV7-9 and TRBJ2-7, the complete variable domain is DTGVSQNPRHKITKRGQNVTFRCDPISEHNRLYWYRQTLGQGPEFLTYFQNEAQLEKSRLLSDRFSAERPKGSFSTLEIQRTEQGDSAMYLCASSRPHGAQYEQYFGPGTRLTVT.

This clonotype was observed a handful of times. V gene TRBV6-5 combines with J gene TRBJ2-1, with TRBD1 matching 9 bases. Germline CDR1 MNHEY, CDR2 SVGAGI. The V segment lost 6 bases and the J segment 8 bases; nucleotides outside the gene matches: 11. The CDR3 totals 15 residues. In DNA form, the CDR3 reads TGTGCCAGCAGCCCCCCCGGGACAGGGCTCGATGAGCAGTTCTTC. This sequence encodes CASSPPGTGLDEQFF.

The rearrangement uses TRBV25-1 and TRBJ2-5; weak D call: TRBD2 (7 bases). Germline V gene data show CDR1 as MGHDK and CDR2 as SYGVNS. Trimming removed 1 base at V and 2 bases at J, with 11 bases between. The CDR3 runs 15 residues. The CDR3 DNA follows: TGTGCCAGCAGTGAATGGGGGGGGCGTCAAGAGACCCAGTACTTC. Amino acids: CASSEWGGRQETQYF.

J is TRBJ2-5 and V is TRBV4-2; TRBD2 matches at 8 bases. Looked up from germline, CDR1 is LGHNA and CDR2 is YNFKEQ. CDR3 size: 16 residues. V lost 0 bases, J lost 2 bases, and 5 bases stayed unmatched. The CDR3 nucleotides read TGTGCCAGCAGCCAAGAGTGGTCGGGGGGGCAAGAGACCCAGTACTTC. As protein: CASSQEWSGGQETQYF.